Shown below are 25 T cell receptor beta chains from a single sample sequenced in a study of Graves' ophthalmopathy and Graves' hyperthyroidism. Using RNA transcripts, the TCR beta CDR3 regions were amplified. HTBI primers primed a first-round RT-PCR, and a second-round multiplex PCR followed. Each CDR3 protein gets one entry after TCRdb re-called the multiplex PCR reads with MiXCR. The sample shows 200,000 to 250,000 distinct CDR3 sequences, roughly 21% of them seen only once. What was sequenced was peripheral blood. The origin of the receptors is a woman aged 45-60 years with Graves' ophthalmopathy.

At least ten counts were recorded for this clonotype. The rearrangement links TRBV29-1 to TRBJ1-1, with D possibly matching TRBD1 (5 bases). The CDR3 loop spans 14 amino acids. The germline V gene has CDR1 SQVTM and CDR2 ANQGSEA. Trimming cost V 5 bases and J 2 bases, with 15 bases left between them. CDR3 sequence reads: CSVTPGTENTEAFF. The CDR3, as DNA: TGCAGCGTTACCCCTGGGACGGAAAACACTGAAGCTTTCTTT.

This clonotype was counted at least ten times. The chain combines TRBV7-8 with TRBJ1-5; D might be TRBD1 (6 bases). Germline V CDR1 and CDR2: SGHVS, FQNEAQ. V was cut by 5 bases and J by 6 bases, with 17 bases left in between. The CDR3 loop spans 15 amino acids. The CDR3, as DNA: TGTGCCAGCAGCCGGGGGCGAGGGGATGGTCAGCCCCAGCATTTT. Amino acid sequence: CASSRGRGDGQPQHF.

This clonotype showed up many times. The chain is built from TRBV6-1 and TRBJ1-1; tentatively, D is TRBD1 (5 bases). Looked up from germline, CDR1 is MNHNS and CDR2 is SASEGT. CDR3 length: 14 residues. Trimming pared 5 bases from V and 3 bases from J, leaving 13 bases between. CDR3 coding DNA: TGTGCCAGCAGTAGTCAGGGAGGGTACACTGAAGCTTTCTTT. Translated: CASSSQGGYTEAFF.

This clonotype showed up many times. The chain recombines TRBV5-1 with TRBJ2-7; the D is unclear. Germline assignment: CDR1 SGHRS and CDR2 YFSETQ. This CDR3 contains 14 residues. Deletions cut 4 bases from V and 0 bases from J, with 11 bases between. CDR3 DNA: TGCGCCAGCAGCCTCCAGCCTAGCTCCTACGAGCAGTACTTC. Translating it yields CASSLQPSSYEQYF.

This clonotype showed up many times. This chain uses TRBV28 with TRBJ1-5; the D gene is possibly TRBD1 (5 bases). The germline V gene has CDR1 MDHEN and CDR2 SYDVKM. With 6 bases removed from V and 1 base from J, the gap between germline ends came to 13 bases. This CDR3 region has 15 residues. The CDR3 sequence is CASSLVGGSNQPQHF. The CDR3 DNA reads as TGTGCCAGCAGCTTGGTGGGGGGAAGCAATCAGCCCCAGCATTTT.

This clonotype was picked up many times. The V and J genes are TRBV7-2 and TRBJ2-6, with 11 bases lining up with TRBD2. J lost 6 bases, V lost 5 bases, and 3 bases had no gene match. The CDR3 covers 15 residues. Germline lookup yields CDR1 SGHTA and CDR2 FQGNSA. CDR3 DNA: TGTGCCAGCAGCGTGACTAGCGGGATGGCCAACGTCCTGACTTTC. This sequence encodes CASSVTSGMANVLTF.

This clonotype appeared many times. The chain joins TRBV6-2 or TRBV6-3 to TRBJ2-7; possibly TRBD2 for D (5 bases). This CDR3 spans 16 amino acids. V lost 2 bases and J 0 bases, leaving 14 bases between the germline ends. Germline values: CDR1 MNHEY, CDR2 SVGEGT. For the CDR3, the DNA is TGTGCCAGCAGTTACGGCCCTCCTGGGAGCTCCTACGAGCAGTACTTC. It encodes CASSYGPPGSSYEQYF.

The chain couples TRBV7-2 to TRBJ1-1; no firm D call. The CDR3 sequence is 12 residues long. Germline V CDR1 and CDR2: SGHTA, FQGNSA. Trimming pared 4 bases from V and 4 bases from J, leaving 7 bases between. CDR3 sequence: CASSSWPTEAFF. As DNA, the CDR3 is TGTGCCAGCAGCTCATGGCCCACTGAAGCTTTCTTT. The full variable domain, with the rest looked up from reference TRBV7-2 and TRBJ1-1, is GAGVSQSPSNKVTEKGKDVELRCDPISGHTALYWYRQSLGQGLEFLIYFQGNSAPDKSGLPSDRFSAERTGGSVSTLTIQRTQQEDSAVYLCASSSWPTEAFFGQGTRLTVV.

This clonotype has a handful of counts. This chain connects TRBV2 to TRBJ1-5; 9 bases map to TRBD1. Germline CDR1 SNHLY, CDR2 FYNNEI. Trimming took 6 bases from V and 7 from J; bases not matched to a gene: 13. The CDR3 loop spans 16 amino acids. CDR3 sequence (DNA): TGTGCCAGCAGGGGTGACCGGGACAGGGCAAACCAGCCCCAGCATTTT. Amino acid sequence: CASRGDRDRANQPQHF.

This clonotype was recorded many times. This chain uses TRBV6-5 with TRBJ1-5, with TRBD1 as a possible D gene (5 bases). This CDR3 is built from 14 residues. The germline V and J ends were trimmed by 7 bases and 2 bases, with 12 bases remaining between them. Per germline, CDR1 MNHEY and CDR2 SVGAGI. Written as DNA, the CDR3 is TGTGCCAGCAATTGGGGGGACGGCAATCAGCCCCAGCATTTT. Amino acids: CASNWGDGNQPQHF.

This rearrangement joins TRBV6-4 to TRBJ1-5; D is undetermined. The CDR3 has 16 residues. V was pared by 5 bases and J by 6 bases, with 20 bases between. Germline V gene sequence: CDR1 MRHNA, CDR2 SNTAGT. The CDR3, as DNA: TGTGCCAGCAGTCGAAATTCACGGGATGCCAGTCAGCCCCAGCATTTT. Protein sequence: CASSRNSRDASQPQHF.

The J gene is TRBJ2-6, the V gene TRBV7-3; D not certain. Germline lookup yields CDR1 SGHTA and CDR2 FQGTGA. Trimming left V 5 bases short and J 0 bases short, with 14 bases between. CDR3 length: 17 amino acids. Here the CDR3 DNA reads TGTGCCAGCAGCCCTCGCGGACCCTTCTCTGGGGCCAACGTCCTGACTTTC. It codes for CASSPRGPFSGANVLTF.

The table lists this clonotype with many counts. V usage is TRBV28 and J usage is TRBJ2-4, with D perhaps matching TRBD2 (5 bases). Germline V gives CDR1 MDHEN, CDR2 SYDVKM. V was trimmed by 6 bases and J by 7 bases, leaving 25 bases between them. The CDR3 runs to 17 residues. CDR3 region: CASSRPGLGRSRNIQYF. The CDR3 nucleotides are TGTGCCAGCAGCCGTCCGGGGTTAGGGCGAAGTAGGAACATTCAGTACTTC.

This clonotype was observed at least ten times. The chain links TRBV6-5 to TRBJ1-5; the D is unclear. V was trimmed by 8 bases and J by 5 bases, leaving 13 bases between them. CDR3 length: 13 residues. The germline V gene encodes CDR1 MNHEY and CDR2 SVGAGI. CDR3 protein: CASGREEHQPQHF. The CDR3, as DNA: TGTGCCAGCGGGAGGGAAGAGCATCAGCCCCAGCATTTT.

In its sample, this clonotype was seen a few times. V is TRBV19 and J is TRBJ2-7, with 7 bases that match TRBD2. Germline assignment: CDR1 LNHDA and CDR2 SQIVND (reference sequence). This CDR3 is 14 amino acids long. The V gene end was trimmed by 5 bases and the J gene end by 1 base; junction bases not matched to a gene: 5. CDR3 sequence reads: CASSPSRGSYEQYF. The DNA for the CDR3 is TGTGCCAGTAGTCCTTCGCGGGGGTCCTACGAGCAGTACTTC.

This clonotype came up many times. The CDR3 sequence is CASSYSEGRTGELFF. The CDR3 nucleotides are TGTGCCAGCAGTTACTCGGAGGGGCGCACCGGGGAGCTGTTTTTT. The gene calls are TRBV6-5 and TRBJ2-2, with D maybe TRBD2 (6 bases). Trimming left V 0 bases short and J 4 bases short, with 9 bases between. Germline V gene data show CDR1 as MNHEY and CDR2 as SVGAGI. The CDR3 runs to 15 residues.

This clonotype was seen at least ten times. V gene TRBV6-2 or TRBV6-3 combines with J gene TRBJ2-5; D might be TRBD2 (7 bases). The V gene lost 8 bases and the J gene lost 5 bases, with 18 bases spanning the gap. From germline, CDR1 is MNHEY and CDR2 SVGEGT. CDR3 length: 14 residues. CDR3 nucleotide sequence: TGTGCCAGCGGAGCTAGAGGGGGGGGGGAGACCCAGTACTTC. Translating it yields CASGARGGGETQYF.

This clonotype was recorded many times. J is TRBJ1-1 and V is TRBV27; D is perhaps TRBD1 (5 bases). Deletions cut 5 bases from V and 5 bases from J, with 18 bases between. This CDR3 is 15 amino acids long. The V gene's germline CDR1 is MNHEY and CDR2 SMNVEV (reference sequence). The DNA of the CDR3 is TGTGCCAGCAGTCCCCAGGATTGGGGGTCTACTGAAGCTTTCTTT. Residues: CASSPQDWGSTEAFF.

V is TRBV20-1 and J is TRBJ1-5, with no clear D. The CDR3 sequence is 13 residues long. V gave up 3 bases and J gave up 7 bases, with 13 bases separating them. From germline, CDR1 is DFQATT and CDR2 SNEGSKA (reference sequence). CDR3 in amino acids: CSASKSAEQPQHF. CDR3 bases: TGCAGTGCTAGCAAGTCTGCAGAACAGCCCCAGCATTTT.

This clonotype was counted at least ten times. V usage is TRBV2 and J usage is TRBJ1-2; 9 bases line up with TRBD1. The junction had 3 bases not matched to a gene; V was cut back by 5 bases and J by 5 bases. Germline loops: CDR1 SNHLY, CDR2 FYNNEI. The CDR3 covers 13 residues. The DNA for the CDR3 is TGTGCCAGCAGTCGGACAGGGGATTATGGCTACACCTTC. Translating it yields CASSRTGDYGYTF. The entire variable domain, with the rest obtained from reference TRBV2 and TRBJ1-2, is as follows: EPEVTQTPSHQVTQMGQEVILRCVPISNHLYFYWYRQILGQKVEFLVSFYNNEISEKSEIFDDQFSVERPDGSNFTLKIRSTKLEDSAMYFCASSRTGDYGYTFGSGTRLTVV.

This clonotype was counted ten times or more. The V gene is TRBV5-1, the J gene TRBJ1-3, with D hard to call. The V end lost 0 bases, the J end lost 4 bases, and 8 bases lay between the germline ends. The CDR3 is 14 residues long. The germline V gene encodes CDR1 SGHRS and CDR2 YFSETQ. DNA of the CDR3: TGCGCCAGCAGCTTGGAGGGCGTCGGAAACACCATATATTTT. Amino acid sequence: CASSLEGVGNTIYF.

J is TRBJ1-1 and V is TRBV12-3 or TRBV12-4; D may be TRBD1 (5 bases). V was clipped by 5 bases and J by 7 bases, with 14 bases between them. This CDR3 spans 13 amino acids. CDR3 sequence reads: CASSPYQGGEAFF. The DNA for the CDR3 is TGTGCCAGCAGTCCTTACCAGGGAGGTGAAGCTTTCTTT.

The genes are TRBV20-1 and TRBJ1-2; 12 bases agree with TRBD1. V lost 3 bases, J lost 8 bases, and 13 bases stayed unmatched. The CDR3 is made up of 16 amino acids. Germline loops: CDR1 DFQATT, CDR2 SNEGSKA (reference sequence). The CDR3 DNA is TGCAGTGCTAGGCCCCCCATGGGACAGGGGGCGGAAGGCTACACCTTC. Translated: CSARPPMGQGAEGYTF.

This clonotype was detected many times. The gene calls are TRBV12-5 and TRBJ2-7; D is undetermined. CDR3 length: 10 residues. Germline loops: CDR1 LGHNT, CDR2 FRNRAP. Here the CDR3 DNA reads TGTGCTAGTGGTTTGGTCACCCAGCACGTC. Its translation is CASGLVTQHV.

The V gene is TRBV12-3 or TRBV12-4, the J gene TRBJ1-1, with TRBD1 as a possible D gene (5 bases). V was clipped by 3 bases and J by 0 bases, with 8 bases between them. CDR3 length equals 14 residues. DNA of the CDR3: TGTGCCAGCAGTTTTACAGGCTTGAACACTGAAGCTTTCTTT. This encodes CASSFTGLNTEAFF.